This is a list of T cell receptor beta chains from one sample in a study of cytomegalovirus exposure and HLA in healthy donors. Sequencing was performed with immunoSEQ multiplex PCR; in TCRdb, only in-frame clones are kept and a portion is missing. This table has some 150,000 clones, around three quarters appearing once. Sequencing was performed on PBMCs. Source of these receptors: a woman aged 45-65 years in good health and CMV-seronegative. The CDR3 runs from the conserved cysteine through the conserved F or W. D genes are given only for firm matches. Some rows have no size entry. The others give once, few or many, or a class for an expanded clone.

D	length	V	J	size	DNA	CDR3
-	14	TRBV4-3	TRBJ2-7	-	TGCGCCAGCAGCCAAGTCAACTTTCCCTACGAGCAGTACTTC	CASSQVNFPYEQYF
-	16	TRBV7-8	TRBJ2-3	few	TGTGCCAGCAGCTTAGCTTTCGGGGGACCCACAGATACGCAGTATTTT	CASSLAFGGPTDTQYF
-	17	TRBV21-1	TRBJ1-5	-	TGTGCCAGCAGCGGACAATACCACCGTCGGGGCAATCAGCCCCAGCATTTT	CASSGQYHRRGNQPQHF
TRBD1	16	TRBV6-5	TRBJ1-3	-	TGTGCCAGCAGTTTGGACAGGGCCCCCTCTGGAAACACCATATATTTT	CASSLDRAPSGNTIYF
-	15	TRBV7-2	TRBJ2-1	-	TGTGCCAGCAGCCGGAGAGGGATGGTTTATGGTGAGCAGTTCTTC	CASSRRGMVYGEQFF
TRBD2	21	TRBV9	TRBJ2-1	few	TGTGCCAGCAGCGTAGTTCAGATGGCGGGAGGCCGAAGCCGATCCTACAATGAGCAGTTCTTC	CASSVVQMAGGRSRSYNEQFF
TRBD1	14	TRBV11-2	TRBJ1-5	-	TGTGCCAGCAGCTCCGGACAGGGTCATCAGCCCCAGCATTTT	CASSSGQGHQPQHF
-	14	TRBV4-3	TRBJ2-2	few	TGCGCCAGCAGCCGCGGCCTCGACGCCGGGGAGCTGTTTTTT	CASSRGLDAGELFF
-	14	TRBV28	TRBJ2-5	-	TGTGCCAGCAGTTTGGGGAGTAGGGTGGCGACCCAGTACTTC	CASSLGSRVATQYF
TRBD2	19	TRBV5-1	TRBJ2-7	-	TGCGCCAGCAGCCGTGGTAGGACTAGCGGGAGAGTATTGTCCTACGAGCAGTACTTC	CASSRGRTSGRVLSYEQYF
-	15	TRBV11-3	TRBJ2-7	-	TGTGCCAGCAGCTTAGGGGTGGGGGCCTCCTACGAGCAGTACTTC	CASSLGVGASYEQYF
-	17	TRBV9	TRBJ1-6	-	TGTGCCAGCAGCGTAGTCGGACTGGACGGTAATAATTCACCCCTCCACTTT	CASSVVGLDGNNSPLHF
-	15	TRBV28	TRBJ2-6	once	TGTGCCAGCACCGTCTCGGGCTCTGGGGCCAACGTCCTGACTTTC	CASTVSGSGANVLTF
-	14	TRBV7-9	TRBJ2-3	-	TGTGCCAGCAGCTTAGATAGGACAGCAGATACGCAGTATTTT	CASSLDRTADTQYF
TRBD2	19	TRBV28	TRBJ2-3	-	TGTGCCAGCAGTTTAGGACCTGGGACTAGCGGGGGTCGCACAGATACGCAGTATTTT	CASSLGPGTSGGRTDTQYF
-	16	TRBV6-5	TRBJ1-3	-	TGTGCCAGCAGTTCCCTATCCGTTGTCTCTGGAAACACCATATATTTT	CASSSLSVVSGNTIYF
TRBD1	16	TRBV2	TRBJ1-6	few	TGTGCCAGCAGACCTCGACAGGGAACGTATAATTCACCCCTCCACTTT	CASRPRQGTYNSPLHF
TRBD1	16	TRBV5-1	TRBJ1-1	-	TGCGCCAGCAGCTTCTGGGGACAGGGGGCTGAGACTGAAGCTTTCTTT	CASSFWGQGAETEAFF
-	14	TRBV5-4	TRBJ2-1	-	TGTGCCAGCAGCTTGGGGGGCGGCCAAAATGAGCAGTTCTTC	CASSLGGGQNEQFF
-	13	TRBV6-5	TRBJ1-5	-	TGTGCCAGCAGTTACTCCCACAATCAGCCCCAGCATTTT	CASSYSHNQPQHF
-	15	TRBV15	TRBJ1-3	-	TGTGCCACCAGCAGAGATAGTTCGTCGGGAAACACCATATATTTT	CATSRDSSSGNTIYF
-	16	TRBV5-5	TRBJ2-6	-	TGTGCCAGCAGCTCCCGGGGGAGCTCTGGGGCCAACGTCCTGACTTTC	CASSSRGSSGANVLTF
-	13	TRBV15	TRBJ1-3	-	TGTGCCACCAGCAGAGATGACAGAAACACCATATATTTT	CATSRDDRNTIYF
-	15	TRBV19	TRBJ2-7	-	-	CASTSGQGGSREQYF